The sequence of this T cell receptor beta chain was determined in a study of blood T cell repertoires in COVID-19. Germline values: CDR1 SGHDT, CDR2 YYEEEE. The V end was cut by 1 base, the J end by 7 bases, with 9 bases between. The CDR3 is made up of 13 amino acids. Profiled with immunoSEQ multiplex PCR; TCRdb holds only in-frame clones, not every one. The table records 120,000 to 150,000 clones, 70% to 90% of them present only once. Sequencing was carried out using peripheral blood. This sequence was found in a woman aged 60-70 years with COVID-19, enrolled during active disease. The chain combines TRBV5-6 with TRBJ1-5, with unresolved D. The CDR3 nucleotides are TGTGCCAGCAGCTTGATGTCCGGGCAGCCCCAGCATTTT. Translated: CASSLMSGQPQHF.